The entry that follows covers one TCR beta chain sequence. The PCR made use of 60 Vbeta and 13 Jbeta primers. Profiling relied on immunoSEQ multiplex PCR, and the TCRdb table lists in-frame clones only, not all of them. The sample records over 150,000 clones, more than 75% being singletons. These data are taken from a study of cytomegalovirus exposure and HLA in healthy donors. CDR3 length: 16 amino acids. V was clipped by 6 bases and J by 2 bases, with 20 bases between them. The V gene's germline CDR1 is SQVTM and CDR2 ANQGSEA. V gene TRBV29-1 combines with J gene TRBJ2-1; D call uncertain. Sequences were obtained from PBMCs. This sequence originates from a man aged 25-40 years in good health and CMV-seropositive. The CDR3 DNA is TGCAGCGTCGCTCAAATTTACAGTGACCCCTACAATGAGCAGTTCTTC. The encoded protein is CSVAQIYSDPYNEQFF.